This entry lists 29 T cell receptor beta chains sequenced from one sample in a study of T cells in Graves' hyperthyroidism and ophthalmopathy. Authors of the study amplified TCR beta CDR3 regions from RNA transcripts. Carried out on the TCR CDR3, a first-round RT-PCR used the HTBI primer set. One entry per CDR3 protein, called by TCRdb with MiXCR from the multiplex PCR reads. The sample lists some 400,000 distinct CDR3 sequences; about 13% were seen once. The sample was blood. These receptors were obtained from a man under 40 with Graves' hyperthyroidism that later progressed to Graves' ophthalmopathy.

This clonotype was detected only a few times. The rearrangement links TRBV12-3 or TRBV12-4 to TRBJ1-5; D is ambiguous. With 0 bases removed from V and 7 bases from J, the gap between germline ends came to 10 bases. The CDR3 has 14 residues. The CDR3 here is CASSLAEGMQPQHF. The CDR3 nucleotides read TGTGCCAGCAGTTTAGCAGAGGGTATGCAGCCCCAGCATTTT.

This clonotype was seen repeatedly, ten times or more. This chain links TRBV2 with TRBJ1-2; D gene uncertain. V lost 7 bases, J lost 3 bases, and 15 bases lay in between. The CDR3 loop spans 14 amino acids. CDR1 and CDR2 from the germline V gene are SNHLY and FYNNEI. The DNA for the CDR3 is TGTGCCAGCAACACCATGGCCGGCGACTATGGCTACACCTTC. This encodes CASNTMAGDYGYTF.

This clonotype has a count of ten or more. CDR3 region: CASSAPSGGIKNIQYF. CDR3 nucleotide sequence: TGTGCCAGCAGCGCCCCTAGCGGGGGGATCAAAAACATTCAGTACTTC. This chain uses TRBV7-2 with TRBJ2-4; 11 nucleotides agree with TRBD2. Germline CDR1 is SGHTA and CDR2 is FQGNSA. CDR3 size: 16 residues. The V segment lost 5 bases and the J segment 3 bases; nucleotides outside the gene matches: 6. The full variable domain, with the rest looked up from reference TRBV7-2 and TRBJ2-4, is GAGVSQSPSNKVTEKGKDVELRCDPISGHTALYWYRQSLGQGLEFLIYFQGNSAPDKSGLPSDRFSAERTGGSVSTLTIQRTQQEDSAVYLCASSAPSGGIKNIQYFGAGTRLSVL.

This clonotype came up many times. The chain employs TRBV13 and TRBJ1-2, with D possibly TRBD1 on 5 matching bases. From germline, CDR1 is PRHDT and CDR2 FYEKMQ (reference sequence). This CDR3 has 14 residues. Trimming removed 1 base from V and 3 bases from J, with 9 bases in between. The CDR3 coding sequence is TGTGCCAGCAGCTTAGTGGGGGAACACTATGGCTACACCTTC. It is translated as CASSLVGEHYGYTF.

This clonotype was seen many times. V usage is TRBV3-1 and J usage is TRBJ2-5; 7 bases map to TRBD2. Germline CDR1 LGHDT, CDR2 YNNKEL (reference sequence). Trimming cost V 4 bases and J 5 bases; bases outside gene matches: 7. This CDR3 contains 14 residues. In DNA form, the CDR3 reads TGTGCCAGCAGCCTACGACTAGCCGGCGAGACCCAGTACTTC. Translating it yields CASSLRLAGETQYF.

This clonotype was found many times. This chain connects TRBV2 to TRBJ2-1; D ambiguous. The CDR3 runs 15 residues. V was cut by 0 bases and J by 7 bases, with 13 bases left in between. CDR1 SNHLY and CDR2 FYNNEI come from the germline V gene. The CDR3 here is CASSEAEVIWNEQFF. CDR3 bases: TGTGCCAGCAGTGAAGCGGAAGTCATTTGGAATGAGCAGTTCTTC.

The chain links TRBV12-3 or TRBV12-4 to TRBJ1-6; 7 bases agree with TRBD1. The CDR3 is 16 residues long. The V and J ends lost 6 bases and 0 bases, in that order; junction bases with no gene match: 5. For the CDR3, the DNA is TGTGCCAGCAGCCAGGACAGGAGCTCCTATAATTCACCCCTCCACTTT. Its protein product is CASSQDRSSYNSPLHF.

This clonotype appeared many times. V and J are TRBV6-1 and TRBJ2-1; perhaps TRBD1 as D (6 bases). Germline CDR1 and CDR2: MNHNS and SASEGT. The V end was cut by 7 bases, the J end by 0 bases, with 7 bases between. The CDR3 runs to 13 residues. CDR3 DNA sequence: TGTGCCAGCAAAGGGGGCTCCTACAATGAGCAGTTCTTC. As protein: CASKGGSYNEQFF.

The chain links TRBV12-3 or TRBV12-4 to TRBJ1-2, with 7 bases lining up with TRBD1. J gave up 3 bases and V 7 bases, and 11 bases lay outside the gene matches. The CDR3 runs to 15 residues. CDR3 residues: CASTVIRTGDYGYTF. Here the CDR3 DNA reads TGTGCCAGCACCGTAATAAGGACAGGTGACTATGGCTACACCTTC.

This clonotype was counted a few times. The chain combines TRBV4-2 with TRBJ1-5; D remains unclear. The CDR3 length is 14 residues. The ends were cut back, 4 bases at V and 0 bases at J, with 7 bases in the middle. Looked up from germline, CDR1 is LGHNA and CDR2 is YNFKEQ. The CDR3 here is CASSPFDSNQPQHF. The CDR3 nucleotides are TGTGCCAGCAGCCCCTTTGATAGCAATCAGCCCCAGCATTTT.

This clonotype appeared a few times. The chain has TRBV19 and TRBJ2-5; 7 nucleotides match TRBD1. Germline CDR1 is LNHDA and CDR2 is SQIVND (reference sequence). With V trimmed by 11 bases and J by 4 bases, 4 bases remained unmatched. The CDR3 has 11 amino acids. CDR3 amino acids: CAAGGRETQYF. The DNA of the CDR3 is TGTGCCGCAGGGGGTAGAGAGACCCAGTACTTC. Full variable domain (rest looked up from reference TRBV19 and TRBJ2-5): DGGITQSPKYLFRKEGQNVTLSCEQNLNHDAMYWYRQDPGQGLRLIYYSQIVNDFQKGDIAEGYSVSREKKESFPLTVTSAQKNPTAFYLCAAGGRETQYFGPGTRLLVL.

This clonotype was observed a few times. V is TRBV5-1 and J is TRBJ2-2; weak D call: TRBD1 (6 bases). The CDR3 consists of 17 residues. V lost 4 bases to trimming and J lost 7 bases, with 23 bases between them. Germline V gene lookup returns CDR1 SGHRS and CDR2 YFSETQ. Here the CDR3 reads CASSLATGYWEHGELFF. CDR3 sequence (DNA): TGCGCCAGCAGCCTGGCCACAGGGTACTGGGAGCACGGGGAGCTGTTTTTT.

The CDR3 reads CASSSTSGGLKDTQYF. The CDR3 DNA sequence: TGTGCCAGCAGTTCCACTAGCGGGGGGCTAAAAGATACGCAGTATTTT. The chain joins TRBV12-3 or TRBV12-4 to TRBJ2-3; TRBD2 matches 12 bases. Trimming took 4 bases from V and 5 from J; bases not matched to a gene: 7. This CDR3 region has 16 residues.

This clonotype was recorded a few times. The V gene is TRBV14, the J gene TRBJ2-7; a possible D gene is TRBD1 (6 bases). The CDR3 is 14 residues long. Germline lookup yields CDR1 SGHDN and CDR2 FVKESK. The V and J ends lost 2 bases and 4 bases respectively, with 12 bases between them. CDR3 loop: CASSQMTGPYEQYF. CDR3 coding DNA: TGTGCCAGCAGCCAAATGACAGGACCTTACGAGCAGTACTTC.

In its sample, this clonotype ranks as medium-sized. The chain recombines TRBV6-2 or TRBV6-3 with TRBJ2-2, with 9 bases identical to TRBD2. The CDR3 consists of 15 residues. Trimming at V came to 5 bases and at J to 3 bases, leaving 4 bases not matched to a gene. Looked up from germline, CDR1 is MNHEY and CDR2 is SVGEGT. CDR3 in DNA: TGTGCCAGCAGTCCTACTAGCGGGTACACCGGGGAGCTGTTTTTT. It translates to CASSPTSGYTGELFF.

The genes are TRBV6-5 and TRBJ1-2, with a possible D match to TRBD1 (5 bases). CDR1 and CDR2 (germline): MNHEY, SVGAGI. The CDR3 is 14 amino acids. V was clipped by 2 bases and J by 7 bases, with 14 bases between them. The CDR3: CASSYRGSALGYTF. The CDR3 DNA sequence: TGTGCCAGCAGTTACAGGGGCAGCGCACTTGGCTACACCTTC.

This clonotype was observed many times. The genes are TRBV7-9 and TRBJ1-2; 11 bases map to TRBD1. The CDR3 contains 15 residues. V gave up 5 bases and J gave up 5 bases; unmatched junction bases: 7. Per the germline V gene, CDR1 is SEHNR and CDR2 is FQNEAQ (reference sequence). The CDR3: CASSKQGTGGYGYTF. CDR3 DNA: TGTGCCAGCAGCAAACAGGGGACAGGGGGTTATGGCTACACCTTC.

This clonotype has a handful of counts. The chain is built from TRBV9 and TRBJ1-3, with a tentative D call TRBD1 (5 bases). The CDR3 runs to 16 residues. CDR1 is SGDLS and CDR2 is YYNGEE in the germline V gene. V lost 0 bases and J 4 bases, leaving 14 bases between the germline ends. Here the CDR3 DNA reads TGTGCCAGCAGCGTAGGCCCCGGGACTACGGGAAACACCATATATTTT. Translating gives CASSVGPGTTGNTIYF.

The chain combines TRBV18 with TRBJ1-1; D is unclear. Trimming cost V 2 bases and J 1 base, with 5 bases left between them. The CDR3 covers 13 residues. Germline V gives CDR1 KGHSH, CDR2 LQKENI. As DNA, the CDR3 is TGTGCCAGCTCACCAGACCAGAACACTGAAGCTTTCTTT. It specifies CASSPDQNTEAFF.

This clonotype was seen at least ten times. The chain links TRBV28 to TRBJ2-1; TRBD2 matches at 10 bases. The junction had 11 bases not matched to a gene; V was cut back by 5 bases and J by 7 bases. Looked up from germline, CDR1 is MDHEN and CDR2 is SYDVKM. The CDR3 runs to 16 residues. Here the CDR3 DNA reads TGTGCCAGCAGTCCCTCCGGACTAGCGGTTTCTAATGAGCAGTTCTTC. Amino acid sequence: CASSPSGLAVSNEQFF.

The chain is built from TRBV24-1 and TRBJ1-2, with D unclear. Germline V lookup: CDR1 KGHDR, CDR2 SFDVKD. The V and J ends lost 4 bases and 3 bases respectively, with 8 bases between them. CDR3 length: 13 residues. The CDR3 DNA reads TGTGCCACCAGTGACCCCGGTCACTATGGCTACACCTTC. Translated, it gives CATSDPGHYGYTF.

This clonotype was observed many times. The chain employs TRBV6-6 and TRBJ2-2; possible D gene TRBD2, 6 bases. The length of the CDR3 is 16 residues. Germline V CDR1 and CDR2: MNHNY, SVGAGI (reference sequence). V lost 2 bases, J lost 5 bases, and 15 bases lay in between. In DNA form, the CDR3 reads TGTGCCAGCAGTTACGGAAGGGACTCCAAGACCGGGGAGCTGTTTTTT. This translates into CASSYGRDSKTGELFF.

This clonotype was observed a few times. The V gene is TRBV20-1, the J gene TRBJ2-5; D remains unclear. This CDR3 has 10 residues. Trimming stripped 3 bases from V and 4 bases from J, with 3 bases between. CDR1 is DFQATT, CDR2 SNEGSKA, per germline (reference sequence). The CDR3 DNA follows: TGCAGTGCTAGTTCAGAGACCCAGTACTTC. This codes for CSASSETQYF.

Many counts were recorded for this clonotype. CDR3: CASSLRYGAYNEQFF. CDR3 DNA sequence: TGTGCCAGCAGCCTTAGATACGGGGCCTACAATGAGCAGTTCTTC. This chain connects TRBV11-3 to TRBJ2-1; possibly TRBD2 for D (5 bases). Trimming shortened V by 5 bases and J by 2 bases, and 13 bases separated the two germline ends. From germline, CDR1 is SGHNT and CDR2 YENEEA. This CDR3 is built from 15 residues.

The gene calls are TRBV12-3 or TRBV12-4 and TRBJ1-3; TRBD1 agrees at 7 bases. The CDR3 is 14 residues long. Germline trimming cut 10 bases from V and 0 bases from J; bases unmatched to any gene: 6. CDR3 region: CAISTGSSGNTIYF. The DNA for the CDR3 is TGTGCCATCTCGACAGGGAGCTCTGGAAACACCATATATTTT.

In its sample, this clonotype was seen a few times. The V and J genes are TRBV28 and TRBJ2-2, with 9 bases fitting TRBD1. The ends lost 7 bases at V and 6 bases at J; junction bases unmatched: 9. The CDR3 totals 15 residues. CDR1 is MDHEN, CDR2 SYDVKM, per germline. The CDR3 protein is CASTWRTGVSGELFF. CDR3 coding DNA: TGTGCCAGCACCTGGAGGACAGGGGTTTCCGGGGAGCTGTTTTTT.

As for this clonotype: This could be a read error, since a much larger clone is one nucleotide away. The rearrangement links TRBV10-3 to TRBJ1-2, with 8 bases matching TRBD1. The CDR3 runs 14 residues. CDR1 is ENHRY, CDR2 SYGVKD, per germline. The CDR3, as DNA: TGTGCCAGCTCTCAGGGGGCGCTTGAGTATGGCCACACCTTC. Translated: CASSQGALEYGHTF.

This clonotype came up many times. This sequence joins TRBV2 and TRBJ2-7; a weak D match, TRBD1 (5 bases). The V end lost 4 bases, the J end lost 4 bases, and 8 bases lay between the germline ends. The CDR3 extends over 12 amino acids. The germline gives CDR1 SNHLY, CDR2 FYNNEI. CDR3 protein: CASSGQGYEQYF. The CDR3 coding sequence is TGTGCCAGCAGTGGGCAGGGTTACGAGCAGTACTTC.

The V call is TRBV5-4, the J call TRBJ2-2; D is ambiguous. Trimming removed 5 bases from V and 4 bases from J, with 9 bases in between. Germline CDR1 and CDR2: SGHNT and YYREEE (reference sequence). CDR3 length: 13 residues. Here the CDR3 DNA reads TGTGCCAGCAGATACGCAAGCACCGGGGAGCTGTTTTTT. Translated: CASRYASTGELFF.